This TCR beta chain was sequenced in a study of shared clonotypes between healthy human individuals. As for the study in general: Aged between 18 and 49, the donors were a couple of women and three men.

Note on this clone: What it recognizes is unknown.

The table came from immunoSEQ multiplex PCR; TCRdb's copy has only in-frame clones and leaves some out. Among roughly 550,000 clones listed, 95% were seen once. V lost 0 bases and J lost 2, with 17 bases in between. This CDR3 spans 17 amino acids. Germline V lookup: CDR1 SGHDT, CDR2 YYEEEE. Study-wide results and caveats: Researchers sampled only blood; tissue repertoires likely differ.

CD45RO-negative, CCR7-positively selected cells formed the naive CD8 fraction, excluding terminally differentiated effector memory CD45RA+ cells. Material: naive CD8+ T cells sorted from blood. The chain has TRBV5-6 and TRBJ2-5, with D possibly TRBD2 on 5 matching bases. The clonotype originates from a woman aged 30 to 39 in good health. In DNA, the CDR3 is TGTGCCAGCAGCTTGGATTTGGGCGGGTGGAATCAAGAGACCCAGTACTTC. Translating it yields CASSLDLGGWNQETQYF.